The 22 T cell receptor beta chains below come from one sample, sequenced in a study of cytomegalovirus exposure and HLA in healthy donors. Primers included in the PCR were 60 Vbeta and 13 Jbeta primers. Data came from immunoSEQ multiplex PCR; TCRdb stores just in-frame clones and leaves some out. The sample yields roughly 140,000 clones, about 80% seen once. Sequenced material: PBMCs. The receptors stem from a woman younger than 30 in good health and CMV-seropositive.

This clone came up once. The chain joins TRBV19 to TRBJ1-5, with TRBD1 matching 9 bases. Per germline, CDR1 LNHDA and CDR2 SQIVND (reference sequence). The CDR3 is made up of 14 amino acids. V lost 5 bases to trimming and J lost 7 bases; unmatched junction nucleotides: 6. This CDR3 reads CASSVQGAGQPQHF. In nucleotides, the CDR3 is TGTGCCAGTAGTGTACAGGGGGCAGGACAGCCCCAGCATTTT.

The chain carries TRBV27 and TRBJ2-7; D might be TRBD2 (6 bases). The CDR3 spans 14 residues. Between the trimmed V and J ends, which lost 2 bases and 0 bases, there was a span of 8 bases. Germline CDR1 is MNHEY and CDR2 is SMNVEV (reference sequence). The chain's CDR3 is CASSLGGSSYEQYF. CDR3 bases: TGTGCCAGCAGTTTAGGGGGGAGCTCCTACGAGCAGTACTTC.

To note about this clone: At the DNA level, this CDR3 is encoded by other sequences in the same sample as well. The V gene is TRBV25-1, the J gene TRBJ2-7; D uncertain. The CDR3 runs 15 residues. Trimming took off 3 bases at V and 3 bases at J, with 15 bases between the two ends. The germline V gene has CDR1 MGHDK and CDR2 SYGVNS. The CDR3 loop reads CASSDNDLFDYEQYF. Written as DNA, the CDR3 is TGTGCCAGCAGTGATAACGATCTATTCGACTACGAGCAGTACTTC.

This clone was seen only once. This chain connects TRBV30 to TRBJ2-3; 11 nucleotides align to TRBD1. After removal of 5 bases from V and 5 bases from J, the junction contained 6 bases not matched to a gene. Germline CDR1 and CDR2: GTSNPN and SVGIG (reference sequence). This CDR3 contains 14 residues. CDR3 loop: CAWLGTGGGDTQYF. In DNA, the CDR3 is TGTGCCTGGCTGGGGACAGGGGGGGGAGATACGCAGTATTTT.

The V and J genes are TRBV6-5 and TRBJ2-3; possible D gene TRBD2, 5 bases. This CDR3 is built from 14 residues. CDR1 and CDR2 from the germline V gene are MNHEY and SVGAGI. Trimming pared 0 bases from V and 1 base from J, leaving 5 bases between. The CDR3 sequence: CASSYSRGTDTQYF. The DNA of the CDR3 is TGTGCCAGCAGTTACTCGCGGGGCACAGATACGCAGTATTTT.

This chain connects TRBV29-1 to TRBJ1-1; no clear D. Germline lookup yields CDR1 SQVTM and CDR2 ANQGSEA. V was pared by 7 bases and J by 4 bases, with 7 bases between. This CDR3 contains 10 residues. CDR3 nucleotide sequence: TGCAGCGGAGGATTCACTGAAGCTTTCTTT. It is translated as CSGGFTEAFF.

V usage is TRBV4-1 and J usage is TRBJ1-1; TRBD1 agrees at 9 bases. Looked up from germline, CDR1 is MGHRA and CDR2 is YSYEKL. The CDR3 covers 14 residues. Unmatched junction bases numbered 3, after V lost 3 bases and J lost 4 bases. This CDR3 reads CASSHQDRGTEAFF. In nucleotides, the CDR3 is TGCGCCAGCAGCCACCAGGACAGGGGCACTGAAGCTTTCTTT.

V usage is TRBV5-1 and J usage is TRBJ1-2; possibly TRBD1 for D (6 bases). In germline, CDR1 is SGHRS, CDR2 YFSETQ. Trimming removed 0 bases from V and 4 bases from J, with 10 bases in between. CDR3 length: 14 amino acids. CDR3 amino acids: CASSLDTGSYGYTF. CDR3 bases: TGCGCCAGCAGCTTGGACACAGGGAGCTATGGCTACACCTTC. Full variable domain (outside the CDR3, taken from reference TRBV5-1 and TRBJ1-2): KAGVTQTPRYLIKTRGQQVTLSCSPISGHRSVSWYQQTPGQGLQFLFEYFSETQRNKGNFPGRFSGRQFSNSRSEMNVSTLELGDSALYLCASSLDTGSYGYTFGSGTRLTVV.

CDR3 nucleotides: TGTGCCAGCAGTTACCGGGTCGACACCGGGGAGCTGTTTTTT. It translates to CASSYRVDTGELFF. The rearrangement joins TRBV6-6 to TRBJ2-2; D remains ambiguous. The V end lost 2 bases, the J end lost 3 bases, and 7 bases lay between the germline ends. The CDR3 loop spans 14 amino acids. Germline V gene sequence: CDR1 MNHNY, CDR2 SVGAGI (reference sequence).

This chain joins TRBV6-5 and TRBJ2-7; no reliable D call. This CDR3 region has 14 residues. CDR1 is MNHEY and CDR2 is SVGAGI in the germline V gene. Trimming stripped 6 bases from V and 0 bases from J, with 12 bases between. In nucleotides, the CDR3 is TGTGCCAGCAGCCCCAGTTGGAGCTCCTACGAGCAGTACTTC. Translation gives CASSPSWSSYEQYF.

The V call is TRBV30, the J call TRBJ2-7; TRBD1 matches at 7 bases. Germline trimming cut 5 bases from V and 1 base from J; bases unmatched to any gene: 2. The CDR3 contains 12 residues. Germline V gene sequence: CDR1 GTSNPN, CDR2 SVGIG (reference sequence). CDR3 nucleotides: TGTGCCTGGGACAGGGCGTCCTACGAGCAGTACTTC. The encoded protein is CAWDRASYEQYF.

The chain employs TRBV6-1 and TRBJ1-6; D ambiguous. Germline V gene lookup returns CDR1 MNHNS and CDR2 SASEGT. This CDR3 contains 13 residues. Trimming removed 4 bases at V and 9 bases at J, with 10 bases between. The CDR3 bases are TGTGCCAGCAGTGTTCTTCCAGGTTCACCCCTCCACTTT. Translated, it gives CASSVLPGSPLHF.

J is TRBJ2-7 and V is TRBV5-4, with TRBD1 matching over 9 bases. CDR3 length equals 16 residues. From germline, CDR1 is SGHNT and CDR2 YYREEE (reference sequence). The V segment lost 3 bases and the J segment 3 bases; nucleotides outside the gene matches: 10. The CDR3 protein is CASSSGPGQGIYEQYF. As DNA, the CDR3 is TGTGCCAGCAGCTCCGGACCGGGACAGGGTATCTACGAGCAGTACTTC.

This sequence joins TRBV19 and TRBJ2-1, with D possibly being TRBD1 (6 bases). Deletions cut 7 bases from V and 0 bases from J, with 13 bases between. The CDR3 is made up of 15 amino acids. The germline V gene encodes CDR1 LNHDA and CDR2 SQIVND (reference sequence). For the CDR3, the DNA is TGTGCCAGTAACCCAGACAGGAGCTCCTACAATGAGCAGTTCTTC. It yields the protein CASNPDRSSYNEQFF.

CDR3 nucleotide sequence: TGTGCCAGCAGCCCCTCGACCACAGACAAACTGTTTTTT. Protein: CASSPSTTDKLFF. The chain recombines TRBV14 with TRBJ1-4, with D hard to call. The V gene lost 4 bases and the J gene lost 11 bases, with 14 bases spanning the gap. CDR1 and CDR2 from the germline V gene are SGHDN and FVKESK. This CDR3 has 13 residues.

The chain links TRBV9 to TRBJ2-1, with 12 nucleotides matching TRBD2. Germline values: CDR1 SGDLS, CDR2 YYNGEE. The CDR3 covers 14 residues. After removal of 7 bases from V and 9 bases from J, the junction contained 8 bases not matched to a gene. The CDR3 DNA follows: TGTGCCAGCTCATGGTCTAGCGGGGGGGCTGAGCAGTTCTTC. Amino acids: CASSWSSGGAEQFF.

The J gene is TRBJ1-1, the V gene TRBV6-5; 7 positions match TRBD1. The CDR3 is made up of 15 amino acids. Germline assignment: CDR1 MNHEY and CDR2 SVGAGI. Trimming at V came to 6 bases and at J to 3 bases, leaving 10 bases not matched to a gene. The CDR3 protein is CASSTGERGDTEAFF. The CDR3 DNA is TGTGCCAGCAGCACAGGGGAAAGAGGAGACACTGAAGCTTTCTTT.

The chain uses TRBV6-1 and TRBJ1-5; possibly TRBD1 for D (5 bases). The CDR3 is made up of 13 amino acids. V lost 8 bases to trimming and J lost 2 bases, with 10 bases between them. Germline CDR1 reads MNHNS; CDR2 reads SASEGT. CDR3 bases: TGTGCCAGCCGGCAGGGTGGCAATCAGCCCCAGCATTTT. Its translation: CASRQGGNQPQHF.

This clone appeared a single time. The genes are TRBV6-5 and TRBJ2-3; TRBD1 might be the D (6 bases). CDR3 length: 13 residues. Trimming removed 6 bases from V and 4 bases from J, with 11 bases in between. CDR1 is MNHEY and CDR2 is SVGAGI in the germline V gene. This CDR3 is CASRLGGADTQYF. In DNA, the CDR3 is TGTGCCAGCAGACTTGGGGGCGCAGATACGCAGTATTTT.

The rearrangement uses TRBV15 and TRBJ1-2; D possibly corresponds to TRBD1 (6 bases). The CDR3 has 16 amino acids. V lost 0 bases and J 2 bases, leaving 13 bases between the germline ends. The germline CDR1 and CDR2 sequences are LNHNV and YYDKDF (reference sequence). CDR3 region: CATSRDSGTPNYGYTF. DNA for the CDR3: TGTGCCACCAGCAGAGATTCCGGGACACCGAACTATGGCTACACCTTC. Drawing the rest from reference TRBV15 and TRBJ1-2, the complete variable domain is DAMVIQNPRYQVTQFGKPVTLSCSQTLNHNVMYWYQQKSSQAPKLLFHYYDKDFNNEADTPDNFQSRRPNTSFCFLDIRSPGLGDTAMYLCATSRDSGTPNYGYTFGSGTRLTVV.

V and J are TRBV28 and TRBJ1-2, with 8 bases that match TRBD1. J lost 8 bases, V lost 4 bases, and 3 bases had no gene match. Germline values: CDR1 MDHEN, CDR2 SYDVKM. CDR3 size: 12 residues. The CDR3 spells CASSSTGVGYTF. CDR3 sequence (DNA): TGTGCCAGCAGTTCGACAGGGGTCGGCTACACCTTC.

The CDR3 spells CASSSTGYMGYTF. In DNA form, the CDR3 reads TGCGCCAGCAGCTCCACAGGGTACATGGGCTACACCTTC. V is TRBV5-1 and J is TRBJ1-2, with D tentatively TRBD1 (6 bases). The germline gives CDR1 SGHRS, CDR2 YFSETQ. CDR3 length: 13 residues. Trimming cost V 3 bases and J 8 bases, with 14 bases left between them. Variable domain in full (rest from reference TRBV5-1 and TRBJ1-2): KAGVTQTPRYLIKTRGQQVTLSCSPISGHRSVSWYQQTPGQGLQFLFEYFSETQRNKGNFPGRFSGRQFSNSRSEMNVSTLELGDSALYLCASSSTGYMGYTFGSGTRLTVV.